These 30 T cell receptor beta chains came from one sample sequenced in a study of CD8 T cells in ankylosing spondylitis. MiXCR, run by TCRdb on the 5' RACE reads, gives a single entry per CDR3 protein. The table shows fewer than 180,000 distinct CDR3 sequences, with more than 40% occurring only once. The source material was synovial fluid, either unsorted or a sorted T cell fraction (not recorded which). The source of these receptors is a male donor with ankylosing spondylitis.

The V and J genes are TRBV12-3 or TRBV12-4 and TRBJ2-1; tentative D call: TRBD2 (5 bases). Between the trimmed V and J ends, which lost 3 bases and 9 bases, there was a span of 12 bases. This CDR3 has 13 residues. The CDR3 coding sequence is TGTGCCAGCAGTTTGGCAGACGGAGGTGAGCAGTTCTTC. As protein: CASSLADGGEQFF.

At least ten counts were recorded for this clonotype. This chain links TRBV13 with TRBJ2-7; D perhaps matches TRBD2 (5 bases). Trimming left V 4 bases short and J 0 bases short, with 13 bases between. This CDR3 has 15 amino acids. Germline CDR1 reads PRHDT; CDR2 reads FYEKMQ (reference sequence). CDR3 sequence reads: CASSSSPADSYEQYF. CDR3 nucleotide sequence: TGTGCCAGCAGCTCCTCCCCAGCGGACTCCTACGAGCAGTACTTC.

The J gene is TRBJ1-1, the V gene TRBV11-2, with D possibly TRBD1 on 6 matching bases. Germline CDR1 SGHAT, CDR2 FQNNGV. The CDR3 runs 16 residues. Trimming took off 3 bases at V and 0 bases at J, with 14 bases between the two ends. The CDR3 region has the DNA TGTGCCAGCAGCTTTCCCATGGACAGCTTGAACACTGAAGCTTTCTTT. It codes for CASSFPMDSLNTEAFF.

The rearrangement uses TRBV20-1 and TRBJ2-7; 8 positions agree with TRBD2. The CDR3 extends over 14 amino acids. Trimming cost V 6 bases and J 3 bases; bases outside gene matches: 10. The germline CDR1 and CDR2 sequences are DFQATT and SNEGSKA (reference sequence). The DNA of the CDR3 is TGCAGTGCCTGGGGGCGGGAGGACTTCTACGAGCAGTACTTC. It yields the protein CSAWGREDFYEQYF.

This clonotype was seen ten or more times. The gene calls are TRBV7-6 and TRBJ1-4, with 9 positions matching TRBD1. The CDR3 has 14 amino acids. Germline values: CDR1 SGHVS, CDR2 FNYEAQ. Unmatched junction bases numbered 5, after V lost 5 bases and J lost 7 bases. The CDR3 sequence: CASSTGTGLEKLFF. The DNA of the CDR3 is TGTGCCAGCAGCACCGGGACAGGGCTTGAAAAACTGTTTTTT. Looking up the rest from reference TRBV7-6 and TRBJ1-4 gives the full variable domain: GAGVSQSPRYKVTKRGQDVALRCDPISGHVSLYWYRQALGQGPEFLTYFNYEAQQDKSGLPNDRFSAERPEGSISTLTIQRTEQRDSAMYRCASSTGTGLEKLFFGSGTQLSVL.

The CDR3 DNA reads as TGTGCCAGCAGTTTAAGGCTACTCCCCGAGACCCAGTACTTC. Encoded protein: CASSLRLLPETQYF. V and J are TRBV28 and TRBJ2-5; no clear D. This CDR3 is built from 14 residues. In germline, CDR1 is MDHEN, CDR2 SYDVKM. V lost 2 bases to trimming and J lost 5 bases, with 12 bases between them.

This clonotype has a single count. This sequence joins TRBV6-1 and TRBJ2-7, with TRBD1 matching 7 bases. Germline trimming cut 6 bases from V and 3 bases from J; bases unmatched to any gene: 8. This CDR3 is 14 amino acids long. From germline, CDR1 is MNHNS and CDR2 SASEGT. CDR3 protein: CASSVGTAFYEQYF. CDR3 coding DNA: TGTGCCAGCAGCGTGGGGACAGCATTCTACGAGCAGTACTTC.

This clonotype is categorized as medium-sized. The genes are TRBV5-1 and TRBJ1-4; D is unresolved. V lost 3 bases to trimming and J lost 4 bases, with 7 bases between them. CDR1 SGHRS and CDR2 YFSETQ come from the germline V gene. The CDR3 extends over 13 amino acids. This CDR3 is CASSSDINEKLFF. In DNA form, the CDR3 reads TGCGCCAGCAGCTCCGACATTAATGAAAAACTGTTTTTT.

The chain employs TRBV27 and TRBJ2-7; 12 bases match TRBD2. The CDR3 has 15 amino acids. V was pared by 4 bases and J by 7 bases, with 8 bases of the junction left unmatched. Germline values: CDR1 MNHEY, CDR2 SMNVEV (reference sequence). The CDR3 protein is CASSWGTSGLGEQYF. For the CDR3, the DNA is TGTGCCAGCAGTTGGGGGACTAGCGGGTTGGGGGAGCAGTACTTC.

This clonotype was recorded only once. The gene calls are TRBV27 and TRBJ2-5; no firm D call. Trimming removed 4 bases from V and 4 bases from J, with 13 bases in between. The CDR3 length is 14 residues. Germline lookup yields CDR1 MNHEY and CDR2 SMNVEV (reference sequence). The chain's CDR3 is CASSSKRTVETQYF. In nucleotides, the CDR3 is TGTGCCAGCAGTTCGAAAAGGACCGTAGAGACCCAGTACTTC.

Written as DNA, the CDR3 is TGTGCCAGTAGTATGCTCGGCGGGGAGCTGTTTTTT. Its protein product is CASSMLGGELFF. V gene TRBV19 combines with J gene TRBJ2-2; no definite D call. Germline CDR1 LNHDA, CDR2 SQIVND (reference sequence). The V end was cut by 3 bases, the J end by 7 bases, with 6 bases between. The CDR3 has 12 amino acids. The full variable domain, with the rest looked up from reference TRBV19 and TRBJ2-2, is DGGITQSPKYLFRKEGQNVTLSCEQNLNHDAMYWYRQDPGQGLRLIYYSQIVNDFQKGDIAEGYSVSREKKESFPLTVTSAQKNPTAFYLCASSMLGGELFFGEGSRLTVL.

The genes are TRBV4-3 and TRBJ2-3; perhaps TRBD2 as D (5 bases). The germline V gene has CDR1 LGHNA and CDR2 YSLEER. The germline V and J ends were trimmed by 6 bases and 0 bases, with 10 bases remaining between them. CDR3 size: 14 residues. The CDR3 here is CASSQRISTDTQYF. CDR3 bases: TGCGCCAGCAGTCAGCGGATTAGCACAGATACGCAGTATTTT.

This clonotype was picked up one time. V gene TRBV29-1 combines with J gene TRBJ2-3; 10 bases are shared with TRBD2. V lost 5 bases, J lost 3 bases, and 11 bases stayed unmatched. This CDR3 spans 16 amino acids. Germline CDR1 and CDR2: SQVTM and ANQGSEA. CDR3 bases: TGCAGCGTTAATAGCGGGAGGACCTTGGGGACAGATACGCAGTATTTT. This gives the protein CSVNSGRTLGTDTQYF.

This clonotype was counted only a few times. The V call is TRBV5-6, the J call TRBJ1-1; D is uncertain. Germline V gene sequence: CDR1 SGHDT, CDR2 YYEEEE. CDR3 size: 15 residues. V lost 4 bases and J lost 2, with 15 bases in between. The CDR3 sequence: CASSPRVGGNTEAFF. The CDR3 nucleotides are TGTGCCAGCAGCCCCCGGGTGGGCGGCAACACTGAAGCTTTCTTT.

V and J are TRBV4-1 and TRBJ2-1; no definite D call. There are 15 residues in the CDR3. Trimming cost V 5 bases and J 3 bases, with 14 bases left between them. Germline values: CDR1 MGHRA, CDR2 YSYEKL. The CDR3 here is CASSARHLIYNEQFF. The CDR3 DNA reads as TGCGCCAGCAGCGCTAGACATTTAATCTACAATGAGCAGTTCTTC.

V usage is TRBV12-3 or TRBV12-4 and J usage is TRBJ2-7, with TRBD1 as a possible D gene (6 bases). Trimming shortened V by 7 bases and J by 2 bases, and 21 bases separated the two germline ends. The CDR3 has 16 amino acids. In DNA form, the CDR3 reads TGTGCCAGCACCTTAGCACCGGACAGTGGACCCTACGAGCAGTACTTC. Translation gives CASTLAPDSGPYEQYF.

This clonotype was found a few times. The V gene is TRBV6-1, the J gene TRBJ2-1, with D perhaps given as TRBD1 or TRBD2 (6 bases each). Germline V gene sequence: CDR1 MNHNS, CDR2 SASEGT. The CDR3 is 15 residues long. The V gene lost 6 bases and the J gene lost 4 bases, with 16 bases spanning the gap. CDR3 protein: CASREEGVAYNEQFF. The CDR3, as DNA: TGTGCCAGCAGGGAGGAGGGGGTAGCATACAATGAGCAGTTCTTC.

The V call is TRBV7-9, the J call TRBJ1-4; tentatively, D is TRBD1 (5 bases). From germline, CDR1 is SEHNR and CDR2 FQNEAQ (reference sequence). The CDR3 length is 14 residues. The V gene lost 4 bases and the J gene lost 8 bases, with 14 bases spanning the gap. The CDR3 coding sequence is TGTGCCAGCAGCTCGGGACGTAAACGAGAAAAACTGTTTTTT. Its protein product is CASSSGRKREKLFF. The variable domain in full, completed from reference TRBV7-9 and TRBJ1-4, reads DTGVSQNPRHKITKRGQNVTFRCDPISEHNRLYWYRQTLGQGPEFLTYFQNEAQLEKSRLLSDRFSAERPKGSFSTLEIQRTEQGDSAMYLCASSSGRKREKLFFGSGTQLSVL.

The chain employs TRBV5-1 and TRBJ2-1, with a tentative D call TRBD1 (6 bases). Germline CDR1 SGHRS, CDR2 YFSETQ. Trimming removed 4 bases from V and 0 bases from J, with 14 bases in between. This CDR3 has 16 amino acids. CDR3 DNA sequence: TGCGCCAGCAGCAACAGGGTTGGGAGCTCCTACAATGAGCAGTTCTTC. As protein: CASSNRVGSSYNEQFF.

Only a few counts were recorded for this clonotype. The chain couples TRBV28 to TRBJ2-7, with D hard to call. Germline CDR1 reads MDHEN; CDR2 reads SYDVKM. The CDR3 spans 10 residues. V lost 3 bases and J 6 bases, leaving 3 bases between the germline ends. The CDR3 DNA reads TGTGCCAGCAGTTTCCGCGAGCAGTACTTC. Its protein product is CASSFREQYF.

The chain carries TRBV7-9 and TRBJ2-7; 11 bases line up with TRBD1. The V and J ends lost 0 bases and 4 bases, in that order; junction bases with no gene match: 5. From germline, CDR1 is SEHNR and CDR2 FQNEAQ (reference sequence). This CDR3 has 16 amino acids. In DNA, the CDR3 is TGTGCCAGCAGCTTAGCCCCGGGACAGGGGGGGTACGAGCAGTACTTC. Its protein product is CASSLAPGQGGYEQYF. Full variable domain (rest looked up from reference TRBV7-9 and TRBJ2-7): DTGVSQNPRHKITKRGQNVTFRCDPISEHNRLYWYRQTLGQGPEFLTYFQNEAQLEKSRLLSDRFSAERPKGSFSTLEIQRTEQGDSAMYLCASSLAPGQGGYEQYFGPGTRLTVT.

The V gene is TRBV7-9, the J gene TRBJ2-1; the match to TRBD2 covers 11 bases. Germline V gene data show CDR1 as SEHNR and CDR2 as FQNEAQ (reference sequence). Trimming at V came to 7 bases and at J to 4 bases, leaving 3 bases not matched to a gene. This CDR3 has 14 amino acids. In DNA, the CDR3 is TGTGCCAGCACTGGGACTAGCGGATACAATGAGCAGTTCTTC. Translated, it gives CASTGTSGYNEQFF. Drawing the rest from reference TRBV7-9 and TRBJ2-1, the complete variable domain is DTGVSQNPRHKITKRGQNVTFRCDPISEHNRLYWYRQTLGQGPEFLTYFQNEAQLEKSRLLSDRFSAERPKGSFSTLEIQRTEQGDSAMYLCASTGTSGYNEQFFGPGTRLTVL.

The chain uses TRBV7-3 and TRBJ2-1; 9 bases are a match to TRBD1. The trim removed 3 bases at V and 7 bases at J, leaving 4 bases unmatched. Per germline, CDR1 SGHTA and CDR2 FQGTGA. The CDR3 contains 14 residues. The CDR3 DNA reads as TGTGCCAGCAGCTTCACAGGGGGCTGGAATGAGCAGTTCTTC. Translation gives CASSFTGGWNEQFF.

The rearrangement links TRBV12-3 or TRBV12-4 to TRBJ1-2; 7 bases map to TRBD1. The CDR3 runs to 13 residues. V lost 4 bases, J lost 8 bases, and 7 bases stayed unmatched. The chain's CDR3 is CASSSGQSEGYTF. The CDR3 nucleotides read TGTGCCAGCAGTTCGGGACAGTCTGAGGGCTACACCTTC.

This clonotype was counted only a few times. J is TRBJ1-2 and V is TRBV10-3; D not resolved. Trimming pared 7 bases from V and 3 bases from J, leaving 15 bases between. The CDR3 is 14 residues long. Germline CDR1 and CDR2: ENHRY and SYGVKD. The CDR3 protein is CAIKGGRRDYGYTF. Here the CDR3 DNA reads TGTGCCATCAAAGGCGGCAGGCGTGACTATGGCTACACCTTC.

This clonotype was counted a few times. This sequence joins TRBV20-1 and TRBJ2-1; 8 nucleotides line up with TRBD1. This CDR3 has 12 residues. V was pared by 0 bases and J by 13 bases, with 5 bases of the junction left unmatched. Germline CDR1 is DFQATT and CDR2 is SNEGSKA (reference sequence). CDR3 sequence: CSARDFGQGQFF. DNA of the CDR3: TGCAGTGCTAGAGATTTCGGACAGGGACAGTTCTTC.

The chain is built from TRBV28 and TRBJ2-7; no firm D call. The length of the CDR3 is 14 residues. Germline V lookup: CDR1 MDHEN, CDR2 SYDVKM. The V and J ends lost 9 bases and 6 bases respectively, with 21 bases between them. DNA for the CDR3: TGTGCCAGACTCCCCGACCTACTCGGGTGCGAGCAGTACTTC. Protein: CARLPDLLGCEQYF.

In this sample, this clonotype turned up many times. J is TRBJ2-2 and V is TRBV7-9; no clear D. V was shortened by 5 bases and J by 0 bases, with 4 bases between the two germline ends. In germline, CDR1 is SEHNR, CDR2 FQNEAQ (reference sequence). The CDR3 consists of 13 residues. CDR3 in DNA: TGTGCCAGCAGCGGGACGAACACCGGGGAGCTGTTTTTT. This codes for CASSGTNTGELFF.

The chain carries TRBV25-1 and TRBJ1-3, with 11 bases fitting TRBD1. Looked up from germline, CDR1 is MGHDK and CDR2 is SYGVNS. The CDR3 covers 16 residues. V gave up 6 bases and J gave up 3 bases; unmatched junction bases: 7. The CDR3 region has the DNA TGTGCCAGCAGAAACCGGGACAGGGGGAATGGAAACACCATATATTTT. This gives the protein CASRNRDRGNGNTIYF.

The chain combines TRBV12-3 or TRBV12-4 with TRBJ2-1; 7 bases line up with TRBD2. There are 16 residues in the CDR3. Trimming took 2 bases from V and 5 from J; bases not matched to a gene: 9. CDR3 in DNA: TGTGCCAGCAGTTTATCAAGGCGGGAGTTCGACAATGAGCAGTTCTTC. It is translated as CASSLSRREFDNEQFF.